One sample yielded the 26 T cell receptor beta chains listed below, sequenced in a study of CXCR3-negative and CXCR3-positive naive CD8 T cells. UMI-labeled TRB cDNA libraries were prepared by 5' RACE. TCRdb processed the 5' RACE reads again and assigns one entry to each CDR3 protein, with no DNA. The specimen's table records about 58,000 distinct CDR3 sequences. Sequences were obtained from naive CXCR3- CD8+ T cells from blood. Subset of the sample: CD45RO-CCR7+CD27+CD95- naive CD8+ T cells lacking CXCR3 (TNR3-). The receptors shown here come from a human donor in good health. Some clones in this sample may be carry-over from other donors' samples.

The gene calls are TRBV29-1 and TRBJ1-2. CDR3 length: 17 amino acids. Germline CDR1 and CDR2: SQVTM and ANQGSEA. CDR3 region: CSVDLTHYRAPNYGYTF.

The chain combines TRBV7-2 with TRBJ2-7. The germline gives CDR1 SGHTA, CDR2 FQGNSA. The length of the CDR3 is 15 residues. The chain's CDR3 is CASSLAGGVSYEQYF.

This chain uses TRBV29-1 with TRBJ2-7; checking the TCRdb D call of TRBD1 is not possible without DNA. The V gene's germline CDR1 is SQVTM and CDR2 ANQGSEA. The CDR3 consists of 15 residues. CDR3 in amino acids: CSVAGAGTGAYEQYF.

The rearrangement links TRBV4-2 to TRBJ1-5. There are 16 residues in the CDR3. CDR1 is LGHNA and CDR2 is YNFKEQ in the germline V gene. This CDR3 is CASSQDLWTPNQPQHF.

The V gene is TRBV4-3, the J gene TRBJ1-1. The CDR3 consists of 18 residues. The germline CDR1 and CDR2 sequences are LGHNA and YSLEER. CDR3 amino acids: CASSPPASSEGLNTEAFF.

The chain carries TRBV6-2 or TRBV6-3 and TRBJ2-1; TCRdb indicates TRBD2, and absent DNA this call remains unverified. The length of the CDR3 is 13 residues. CDR1 is MNHEY and CDR2 is SVGEGT in the germline V gene. This CDR3 reads CASRLAEDNEQFF.

The rearrangement uses TRBV7-9 and TRBJ2-1. CDR3 length equals 14 residues. The germline gives CDR1 SEHNR, CDR2 FQNEAQ (reference sequence). This chain's CDR3 is CASSLAMGLDEQFF.

The rearrangement links TRBV4-2 to TRBJ2-4; TCRdb designates TRBD2, a call that cannot be tested without DNA. From germline, CDR1 is LGHNA and CDR2 YNFKEQ. The CDR3 is 16 residues long. The CDR3 sequence: CASSQDGLAGVNIQYF.

V gene TRBV28 combines with J gene TRBJ1-4; checking the TCRdb D call of TRBD1 is not possible without DNA. In germline, CDR1 is MDHEN, CDR2 SYDVKM. CDR3 length: 17 residues. The CDR3 protein is CASSFPGTGSTNEKLFF.

This chain joins TRBV7-9 and TRBJ2-7; TCRdb indicates TRBD1, and absent DNA this call remains unverified. The CDR3 contains 13 residues. CDR1 and CDR2 from the germline V gene are SEHNR and FQNEAQ (reference sequence). CDR3 sequence: CASSDRAPYEQYF.

The genes are TRBV19 and TRBJ2-7; absent DNA, TCRdb's TRBD1 call cannot be checked. Germline CDR1 is LNHDA and CDR2 is SQIVND (reference sequence). The CDR3 runs to 11 residues. This chain's CDR3 is CASRTGFEQYF.

The chain uses TRBV7-8 and TRBJ2-1; TCRdb indicates TRBD2, and absent DNA this call remains unverified. Germline values: CDR1 SGHVS, CDR2 FQNEAQ. This CDR3 has 18 residues. CDR3 region: CASSSGLAGDLSYNEQFF. The full variable domain, with the rest looked up from reference TRBV7-8 and TRBJ2-1, is GAGVSQSPRYKVAKRGQDVALRCDPISGHVSLFWYQQALGQGPEFLTYFQNEAQLDKSGLPSDRFFAERPEGSVSTLKIQRTQQEDSAVYLCASSSGLAGDLSYNEQFFGPGTRLTVL.

The V gene is TRBV6-6, the J gene TRBJ2-7; lacking DNA, the TRBD1 call made by TCRdb goes unchecked. Germline CDR1 and CDR2: MNHNY and SVGAGI (reference sequence). The length of the CDR3 is 15 residues. The CDR3 sequence: CASSYSVRGAYEQYF.

V gene TRBV27 combines with J gene TRBJ2-3. Germline V lookup: CDR1 MNHEY, CDR2 SMNVEV (reference sequence). The CDR3 totals 14 residues. Here the CDR3 reads CASSLGVGTDTQYF.

This chain links TRBV19 with TRBJ2-1. Germline loops: CDR1 LNHDA, CDR2 SQIVND (reference sequence). CDR3 length equals 12 residues. CDR3 loop: CASSIGWNEQFF. Based on the CDR3 plus reference TRBV19 and TRBJ2-1, the full variable domain is DGGITQSPKYLFRKEGQNVTLSCEQNLNHDAMYWYRQDPGQGLRLIYYSQIVNDFQKGDIAEGYSVSREKKESFPLTVTSAQKNPTAFYLCASSIGWNEQFFGPGTRLTVL.

The chain recombines TRBV5-1 with TRBJ2-5; with no DNA, the TCRdb D assignment of TRBD1 cannot be verified. The germline gives CDR1 SGHRS, CDR2 YFSETQ. The CDR3 totals 17 residues. This CDR3 reads CASSLAGQRGYQETQYF.

The CDR3: CASSFVTGAVEQYF. This chain connects TRBV12-3 or TRBV12-4 to TRBJ2-7; TCRdb's D call of TRBD1 is untestable without DNA. The CDR3 totals 14 residues.

J is TRBJ1-4 and V is TRBV12-3 or TRBV12-4. The CDR3 spans 13 residues. CDR3 loop: CASSSSGYEKLFF.

The chain carries TRBV7-9 and TRBJ2-5; no DNA is available, so the TRBD1 call from TCRdb remains unchecked. Germline V gene data show CDR1 as SEHNR and CDR2 as FQNEAQ (reference sequence). The CDR3 is made up of 15 amino acids. This CDR3 is CASTARDRDVETQYF.

The genes are TRBV14 and TRBJ1-1. This CDR3 has 11 amino acids. Looked up from germline, CDR1 is SGHDN and CDR2 is FVKESK. The CDR3 protein is CASSQGTEAFF.

The gene calls are TRBV6-5 and TRBJ2-1; TCRdb gives TRBD1 as the D gene, but with no DNA this cannot be confirmed. Germline V lookup: CDR1 MNHEY, CDR2 SVGAGI. CDR3 length: 16 residues. The CDR3 region is CASTPIVGGGLNEQFF.

J is TRBJ2-7 and V is TRBV19; the TRBD1 assignment by TCRdb is unverifiable without DNA. Germline CDR1 LNHDA, CDR2 SQIVND (reference sequence). The CDR3 sequence is 13 residues long. The CDR3 is CASAAFLRDEQYF.

This chain joins TRBV10-2 and TRBJ1-2. Germline V gene sequence: CDR1 WSHSY, CDR2 SAAADI. This CDR3 comprises 13 residues. The chain's CDR3 is CASSEGLGYGYTF.

The chain carries TRBV27 and TRBJ2-3. CDR1 and CDR2 (germline): MNHEY, SMNVEV (reference sequence). The CDR3 totals 11 residues. CDR3 in amino acids: CASSLGDTQYF.

V and J are TRBV4-2 and TRBJ2-1; TCRdb indicates TRBD2, and absent DNA this call remains unverified. CDR3 length: 16 amino acids. Germline V lookup: CDR1 LGHNA, CDR2 YNFKEQ. The CDR3 protein is CASSQGSRGGFDEQFF.

V and J are TRBV6-5 and TRBJ2-5; TCRdb proposes TRBD1, but this gene call is untestable without DNA. This CDR3 spans 17 amino acids. Per the germline V gene, CDR1 is MNHEY and CDR2 is SVGAGI. The CDR3 reads CASSRIGGGGLQETQYF.